One sample yielded the 12 T cell receptor beta chains listed below, sequenced in a study of cytomegalovirus exposure and HLA in healthy donors. With 60 Vbeta and 13 Jbeta primers, the PCR was carried out. Method: immunoSEQ multiplex PCR; TCRdb's copy keeps in-frame clones and lacks some. The sample carries hundreds of thousands of clones, roughly 90% recorded once. Sequencing was done on a sample of PBMCs. The receptors derive from a woman aged 18-29 years in good health and CMV-seronegative.

The chain uses TRBV2 and TRBJ2-7; D gene unclear. Trimming shortened V by 1 base and J by 0 bases, and 7 bases separated the two germline ends. The V gene's germline CDR1 is SNHLY and CDR2 FYNNEI. CDR3 size: 14 residues. Written as DNA, the CDR3 is TGTGCCAGCAGTGAAGTCGACTTCTCCTACGAGCAGTACTTC. This gives the protein CASSEVDFSYEQYF.

This chain links TRBV7-8 with TRBJ2-3; D ambiguous. This CDR3 spans 13 amino acids. CDR1 is SGHVS, CDR2 FQNEAQ, per germline. The V end was cut by 3 bases, the J end by 11 bases, with 15 bases between. CDR3 bases: TGTGCCAGCAGCTTCGCGTACTCGGCGGAGCAGTATTTT. Translated: CASSFAYSAEQYF.

The chain combines TRBV11-3 with TRBJ1-6, with 9 bases matching TRBD1. CDR1 and CDR2 (germline): SGHNT, YENEEA. The trim removed 5 bases at V and 8 bases at J, leaving 4 bases unmatched. The CDR3 extends over 14 amino acids. In nucleotides, the CDR3 is TGTGCCAGCAGCCGGGACAGGGTTGATTCACCCCTCCACTTT. This encodes CASSRDRVDSPLHF.

In regard to this clone: This CDR3 is missing its conserved last phenylalanine or tryptophan, likely due to a read error. V gene TRBV5-4 combines with J gene TRBJ1-2; D perhaps matches TRBD1 (6 bases). The V gene lost 6 bases and the J gene lost 6 bases, with 15 bases spanning the gap. Germline lookup yields CDR1 SGHNT and CDR2 YYREEE (reference sequence). This CDR3 has 13 residues. CDR3 sequence reads: CASTLGAGDGYTL. The CDR3 nucleotides are TGTGCCAGCACCCTTGGGGCAGGGGATGGCTACACCCTC.

This clone was seen a handful of times. V is TRBV30 and J is TRBJ2-5; 12 bases align to TRBD2. CDR1 and CDR2 from the germline V gene are GTSNPN and SVGIG (reference sequence). The length of the CDR3 is 19 residues. V gave up 2 bases and J gave up 2 bases; unmatched junction bases: 15. The CDR3 DNA is TGTGCCTGGAGTCGTCGACTAGCGGGAGACTTGAGTAAACAAGAGACCCAGTACTTC. It translates to CAWSRRLAGDLSKQETQYF.

This clone has just one count. J is TRBJ2-7 and V is TRBV25-1, with a possible D match to TRBD1 (6 bases). The CDR3 runs 13 residues. Germline values: CDR1 MGHDK, CDR2 SYGVNS. With 6 bases removed from V and 1 base from J, the gap between germline ends came to 10 bases. The CDR3 coding sequence is TGTGCCAGCAGGACAGGTCATTCCTACGAGCAGTACTTC. Its protein is CASRTGHSYEQYF.

V and J are TRBV10-3 and TRBJ2-7; D might be TRBD2 (5 bases). The germline V and J ends were trimmed by 10 bases and 4 bases, with 14 bases remaining between them. CDR1 is ENHRY and CDR2 is SYGVKD in the germline V gene. The CDR3 runs 12 residues. This chain's CDR3 is CATGNGEYEQYF. The CDR3 bases are TGTGCCACCGGGAACGGGGAATACGAGCAGTACTTC.

This chain connects TRBV7-8 to TRBJ2-5; 10 bases fit TRBD2. Unmatched junction bases numbered 6, after V lost 6 bases and J lost 5 bases. The length of the CDR3 is 14 residues. Germline V lookup: CDR1 SGHVS, CDR2 FQNEAQ. Here the CDR3 reads CASSLAGVGETQYF. The DNA of the CDR3 is TGTGCCAGCAGTCTAGCGGGAGTCGGGGAGACCCAGTACTTC.

The rearrangement links TRBV4-3 to TRBJ1-2; D is perhaps TRBD1 (5 bases). CDR3 length: 18 residues. V was trimmed by 0 bases and J by 0 bases, leaving 17 bases between them. Germline CDR1 reads LGHNA; CDR2 reads YSLEER. This chain's CDR3 is CASSQDGGMGRANYGYTF. Written as DNA, the CDR3 is TGCGCCAGCAGCCAAGACGGGGGAATGGGTAGAGCTAACTATGGCTACACCTTC.

This sequence joins TRBV27 and TRBJ2-7, with TRBD2 identical over 11 bases. Trimming cost V 4 bases and J 5 bases; bases outside gene matches: 7. The CDR3 loop spans 15 amino acids. Looked up from germline, CDR1 is MNHEY and CDR2 is SMNVEV (reference sequence). CDR3 in DNA: TGTGCCAGCAGTTCTCGACTAGCGGGGAACCACGAGCAGTACTTC. This gives the protein CASSSRLAGNHEQYF.

The chain has TRBV20-1 and TRBJ1-6; D not certain. CDR3 size: 11 residues. Germline V gene data show CDR1 as DFQATT and CDR2 as SNEGSKA (reference sequence). The V and J ends lost 5 bases and 10 bases respectively, with 9 bases between them. CDR3 region: CSAGPVSPLHF. The DNA of the CDR3 is TGCAGTGCTGGCCCAGTATCACCCCTCCACTTT.

The chain employs TRBV7-9 and TRBJ2-5; D unresolved. Trimming cost V 4 bases and J 3 bases, with 3 bases left between them. There are 11 residues in the CDR3. Per germline, CDR1 SEHNR and CDR2 FQNEAQ (reference sequence). The CDR3 bases are TGTGCCAGCAGCTCCGAAGAGACCCAGTACTTC. It translates to CASSSEETQYF.